Listed below are T cell receptor beta chains from one sample, sequenced in a study of blood T cell repertoires in COVID-19. Using immunoSEQ multiplex PCR, the repertoire was profiled, and TCRdb retains in-frame clones only, with some absent. Of 310,000 or so clones in the sample, around nine tenths were seen once. The sequencing input was PBMCs or T cells enriched from blood (not recorded which). These receptors were taken from a woman between 40 and 50 years old who had recovered from COVID-19. Each CDR3 is given with its conserved first and last residue. D genes are given only for firm matches. Size tells how often a clone was seen (once, few, many) or the class of an expanded clone, and some rows leave it out.

D gene | clone size | J gene | V gene | CDR3 DNA | CDR3 protein
TRBD1 | once | TRBJ2-7 | TRBV20-1 | TGCAGTGCCGGAGACAGGGGCGAGCAGTACTTC | CSAGDRGEQYF
TRBD2 | . | TRBJ2-7 | TRBV9 | TGTGCCAGCAGCGTAGGACCGGGACTAAACTACGAGCAGTACTTC | CASSVGPGLNYEQYF
. | . | TRBJ2-5 | TRBV5-1 | TGCGCCAGCAGCCCAGACTCGCAAGAGACCCAGTACTTC | CASSPDSQETQYF
. | . | TRBJ2-1 | TRBV23-1 | TGCGCCAGCAGTCAATTTCCGGGGAATGAGCAGTTCTTC | CASSQFPGNEQFF
. | . | TRBJ2-1 | TRBV6-5 | TGTGCCAGCAGTTACTCCCTAGGGGGTGATGAGCAGTTCTTC | CASSYSLGGDEQFF
TRBD2 | . | TRBJ2-3 | TRBV4-3 | TGCGCCAGCAGCCAAGAAACTAGCGGGAGCTTCGATACGCAGTATTTT | CASSQETSGSFDTQYF
. | . | TRBJ2-7 | TRBV7-6 | TGTGCCAGCAGCTTTCGCGGAGGTAGCTCGATGGAAGACTCCTACGAGCAGTACTTC | CASSFRGGSSMEDSYEQYF
. | once | TRBJ2-7 | TRBV20-1 | TGCAGTGCTAGTGGGGCTGTTCTTACCCACGAGCAGTACTTC | CSASGAVLTHEQYF
. | . | TRBJ1-1 | TRBV18 | TGTGCCAGCCGGCCAGACGGGGACACTGAAGCTTTCTTT | CASRPDGDTEAFF
TRBD1 | . | TRBJ2-2 | TRBV9 | TGTGCCAGCAGCTCCCGGGACAGGCGCACCGGGGAGCTGTTTTTT | CASSSRDRRTGELFF
. | . | TRBJ2-7 | TRBV7-2 | TGTGCCAGCAGCGGTCCCGGGACACCAACCTACGAGCAGTACTTC | CASSGPGTPTYEQYF
TRBD1 | . | TRBJ2-4 | TRBV3-1/TRBV3-2 | TGTGCCAGCAGCCAAGCAAGCGGAAACAGGGGTCACATTCAGTACTTC | CASSQASGNRGHIQYF
TRBD2 | . | TRBJ2-1 | TRBV28 | TGTGCCAGCAGTGTGGGGGGGACGGGAGCGGGTAGACCCTACAATGAGCAGTTCTTC | CASSVGGTGAGRPYNEQFF
. | . | TRBJ2-6 | TRBV19 | TGTGCCAGTAGCCATCGCAAACAGGGCGCTGGGGCCAACGTCCTGACTTTC | CASSHRKQGAGANVLTF
. | . | TRBJ2-1 | TRBV19 | TGTGCCAGTAGTGACTCCAGGGGTGGAAATGAGCAGTTCTTC | CASSDSRGGNEQFF
TRBD1 | . | TRBJ2-1 | TRBV15 | TGTGCCACCAGCAGCTACAGGGGGCGGAATGAGCAGTTCTTC | CATSSYRGRNEQFF
. | . | TRBJ2-1 | TRBV7-2 | TGTGCCAGCAGCTTAGGTCGGCGGGTCTACAATGAGCAGTTCTTC | CASSLGRRVYNEQFF